This T cell receptor (beta chain) stems from a study of regulatory T cells in long-lasting Graves disease. Study results and caveats: Persistent patients shared 2,741 public clonotypes among themselves. Newly diagnosed patients shared fewer, at about 890.

Noted time point: newly diagnosed GD, antithyroid drugs for less than 3 months. Extracted RNA from PBMCs served as the source of the TCR library. Patients met American Thyroid Association criteria for Graves' disease. This clonotype was recorded at least ten times. Antigen specificity is unknown. The germline CDR1 and CDR2 sequences are SGHKS and YYEKEE (reference sequence). V lost 4 bases, J lost 0 bases, and 10 bases lay in between. This CDR3 contains 14 residues. Construction of the TCR beta libraries employed iRepertoire HTBI primers in conjunction with Arm-PCR of CDR3 regions. Each CDR3 protein gets one entry after TCRdb re-called the multiplex PCR reads with MiXCR. The profile shows 450,000 to 600,000 distinct CDR3 sequences, roughly 14% of them singletons. The sample was also reused in another study, on T cells in Graves' hyperthyroidism and ophthalmopathy. Turning to that study: Graves' hyperthyroidism was deemed stable absent ophthalmopathy progression within 18 months. Each patient was aged 18 to 65 and had newly diagnosed hyperthyroidism of under 2 months' duration.

J is TRBJ1-1 and V is TRBV5-5; D not certain. The origin of this receptor is a man aged 25-45 years with Graves disease. Source: peripheral blood mononuclear cells (PBMCs), taken at new diagnosis, from a patient treated with antithyroid drugs. As DNA, the CDR3 is TGTGCCAGCAGCCCTCTAGAGTTGAACACTGAAGCTTTCTTT. Protein: CASSPLELNTEAFF.